This T cell receptor (beta chain) comes out of a study of blood T cell repertoires in COVID-19. Study-level information: Samples came from the United States, Italy and Spain, spanning acute and convalescent COVID-19. T cells, B-cell-depleted T cells, or PBMCs provided the cDNA or gDNA that served as material.

This clone appeared a few times. In the source study's methods: How many nucleated cells were present was estimated from reference gene primer amplification. Libraries were prepared by immunoSEQ multiplex PCR; TCRdb keeps only in-frame clonotypes and omits some of them. V, J and clone size are taken as reported in that table, and D and trimming were inferred from the DNA itself. Seen here are about 250,000 clones, roughly 80% observed once, and the top ten hold roughly 10%. The clonotype originates from a man older than 75 with acute or convalescent COVID-19. Sequenced material: peripheral blood.

In DNA form, the CDR3 reads TGTGCCAGTAGTAAACAGGGAGTAAACACCATATATTTT. This gives the protein CASSKQGVNTIYF. V is TRBV19 and J is TRBJ1-3; D may be TRBD1 (6 bases). V lost 4 bases and J lost 6, with 10 bases in between. The CDR3 extends over 13 amino acids. Germline lookup yields CDR1 LNHDA and CDR2 SQIVND (reference sequence).